The 3 T cell receptor beta chains below all came from one sample that was sequenced in a study of T cell repertoires in cytomegalovirus infection. These receptors' antigens are unknown. TCRdb re-called the reads through MiXCR, storing one row per CDR3 protein. The sample lists fewer than 850,000 distinct CDR3 sequences, about 29% occurring once. The source was cultured CD8+ T cells from PBMCs, collected from culture after CMV antigen stimulation. Every receptor here comes from a human donor in good health (CMV status not recorded). Some clones in this sample may be carry-over from other donors' samples.

The rearrangement joins TRBV19 to TRBJ1-1; 7 bases are a match to TRBD1. The CDR3 spans 15 residues. The germline CDR1 and CDR2 sequences are LNHDA and SQIVND (reference sequence). V dropped 3 bases and J dropped 1; count of bases not matched to a gene: 5. The CDR3: CASSIAGTANTEAFF. In DNA form, the CDR3 reads TGTGCCAGTAGTATTGCCGGGACAGCGAACACTGAAGCTTTCTTT.

This clonotype was observed a handful of times. The chain joins TRBV12-3 or TRBV12-4 to TRBJ1-5; no clear D gene. The CDR3 runs 17 residues. Trimming took off 0 bases at V and 6 bases at J, with 18 bases between the two ends. The CDR3, as DNA: TGTGCCAGCAGTTTAGCGCTCCCTAGGCTGGGATCTCAGCCCCAGCATTTT. This sequence encodes CASSLALPRLGSQPQHF.

The CDR3 sequence: CASTYLNGELFF. As DNA, the CDR3 is TGTGCCAGCACTTATTTGAACGGGGAGCTGTTTTTT. The chain combines TRBV27 with TRBJ2-2; D is undetermined. Trimming removed 7 bases at V and 7 bases at J, with 10 bases between. This CDR3 has 12 amino acids. Germline V gives CDR1 MNHEY, CDR2 SMNVEV (reference sequence).